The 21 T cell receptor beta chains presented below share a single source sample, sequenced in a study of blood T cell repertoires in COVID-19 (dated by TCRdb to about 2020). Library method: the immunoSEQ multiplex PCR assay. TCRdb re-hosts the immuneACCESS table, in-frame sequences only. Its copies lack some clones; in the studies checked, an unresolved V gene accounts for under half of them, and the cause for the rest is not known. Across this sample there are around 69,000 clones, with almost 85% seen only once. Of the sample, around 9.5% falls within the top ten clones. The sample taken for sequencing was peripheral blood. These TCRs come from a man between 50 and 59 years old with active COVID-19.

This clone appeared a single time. CDR3 DNA sequence: TGCAGCGTTGAAGGGCTAGCTGCTTCTGGCACAGATACGCAGTATTTT. It translates to CSVEGLAASGTDTQYF. V gene TRBV29-1 combines with J gene TRBJ2-3; D is possibly TRBD2 (5 bases). This CDR3 comprises 16 residues. Trimming cost V 1 base and J 1 base, with 15 bases left between them. CDR1 and CDR2 from the germline V gene are SQVTM and ANQGSEA.

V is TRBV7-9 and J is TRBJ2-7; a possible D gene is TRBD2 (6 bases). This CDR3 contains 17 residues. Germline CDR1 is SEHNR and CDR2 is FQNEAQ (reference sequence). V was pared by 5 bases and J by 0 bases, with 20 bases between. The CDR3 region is CASSGYSSDPSSYEQYF. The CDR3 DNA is TGTGCCAGCAGCGGCTACTCTAGCGATCCGAGCTCCTACGAGCAGTACTTC.

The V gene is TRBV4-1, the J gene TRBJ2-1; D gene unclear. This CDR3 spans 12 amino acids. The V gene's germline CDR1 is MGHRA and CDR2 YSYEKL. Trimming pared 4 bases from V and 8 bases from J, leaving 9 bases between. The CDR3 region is CASSLTSYEQFF. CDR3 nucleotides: TGCGCCAGCAGCCTTACCAGTTATGAGCAGTTCTTC.

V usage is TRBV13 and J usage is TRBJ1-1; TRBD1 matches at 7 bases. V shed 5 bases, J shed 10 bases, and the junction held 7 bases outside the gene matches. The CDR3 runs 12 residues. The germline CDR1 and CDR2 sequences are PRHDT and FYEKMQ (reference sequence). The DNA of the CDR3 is TGTGCCAGCAGCCACCCGGGACAGCGAGCTTTCTTT. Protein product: CASSHPGQRAFF.

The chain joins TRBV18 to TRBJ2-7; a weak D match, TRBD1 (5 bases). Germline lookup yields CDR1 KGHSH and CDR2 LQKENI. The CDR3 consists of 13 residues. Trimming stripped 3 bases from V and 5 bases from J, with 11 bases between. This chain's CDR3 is CASSPLTGDEQYF. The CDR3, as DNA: TGTGCCAGCTCACCTCTTACAGGTGACGAGCAGTACTTC.

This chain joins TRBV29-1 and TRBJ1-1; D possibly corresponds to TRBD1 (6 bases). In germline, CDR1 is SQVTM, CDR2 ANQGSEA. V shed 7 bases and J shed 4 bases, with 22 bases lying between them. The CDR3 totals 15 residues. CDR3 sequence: CSATGTLREGTEAFF. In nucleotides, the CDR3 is TGCAGCGCCACCGGGACACTAAGGGAGGGCACTGAAGCTTTCTTT. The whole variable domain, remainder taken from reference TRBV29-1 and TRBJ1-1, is SAVISQKPSRDICQRGTSLTIQCQVDSQVTMMFWYRQQPGQSLTLIATANQGSEATYESGFVIDKFPISRPNLTFSTLTVSNMSPEDSSIYLCSATGTLREGTEAFFGQGTRLTVV.

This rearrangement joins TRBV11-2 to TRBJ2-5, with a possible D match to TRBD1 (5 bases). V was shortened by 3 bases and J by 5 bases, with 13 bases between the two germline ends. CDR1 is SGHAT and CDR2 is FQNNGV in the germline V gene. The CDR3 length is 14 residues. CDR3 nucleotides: TGTGCCAGCAGCTTCTCATTTCAGGGCGAGACCCAGTACTTC. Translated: CASSFSFQGETQYF. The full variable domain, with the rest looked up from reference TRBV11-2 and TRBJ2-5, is EAGVAQSPRYKIIEKRQSVAFWCNPISGHATLYWYQQILGQGPKLLIQFQNNGVVDDSQLPKDRFSAERLKGVDSTLKIQPAKLEDSAVYLCASSFSFQGETQYFGPGTRLLVL.

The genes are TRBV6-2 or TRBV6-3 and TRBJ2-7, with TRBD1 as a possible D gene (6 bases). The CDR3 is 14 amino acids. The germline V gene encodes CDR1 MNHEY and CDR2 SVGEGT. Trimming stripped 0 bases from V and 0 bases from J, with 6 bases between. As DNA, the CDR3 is TGTGCCAGCAGTTACTCGGACAGCTCCTACGAGCAGTACTTC. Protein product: CASSYSDSSYEQYF.

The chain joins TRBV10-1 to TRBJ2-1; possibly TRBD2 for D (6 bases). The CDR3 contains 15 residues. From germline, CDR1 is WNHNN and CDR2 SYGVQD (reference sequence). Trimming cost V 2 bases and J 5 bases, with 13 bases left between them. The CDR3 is CASSETGRLDNEQFF. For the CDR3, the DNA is TGCGCCAGCAGTGAGACGGGGAGGCTGGACAATGAGCAGTTCTTC.

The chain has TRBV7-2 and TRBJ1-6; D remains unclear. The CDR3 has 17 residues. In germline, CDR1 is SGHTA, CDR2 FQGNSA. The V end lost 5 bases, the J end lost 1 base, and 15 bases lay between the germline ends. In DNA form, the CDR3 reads TGTGCCAGCAGCGGAATGGGGAGGTTATCCTATAATTCACCCCTCCACTTT. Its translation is CASSGMGRLSYNSPLHF.

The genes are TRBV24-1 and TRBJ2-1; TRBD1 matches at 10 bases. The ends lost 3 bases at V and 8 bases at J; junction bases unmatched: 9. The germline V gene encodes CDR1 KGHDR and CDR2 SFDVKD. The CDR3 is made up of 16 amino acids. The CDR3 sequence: CATSDSRDRGGHEQFF. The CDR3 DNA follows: TGTGCCACCAGTGATAGCCGGGACAGGGGTGGCCATGAGCAGTTCTTC.

This chain's CDR3 is CASSHGSDADNEQFF. CDR3 bases: TGCGCCAGCAGCCACGGGTCCGACGCTGACAATGAGCAGTTCTTC. J is TRBJ2-1 and V is TRBV4-1, with no clear D. V shed 3 bases and J shed 5 bases, with 14 bases lying between them. CDR1 and CDR2 from the germline V gene are MGHRA and YSYEKL. CDR3 length equals 15 residues.

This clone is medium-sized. CDR3 protein: CASGRGRANGELFF. The CDR3 DNA reads as TGTGCCAGCGGACGGGGGAGGGCGAACGGGGAGCTGTTTTTT. The V gene is TRBV7-2, the J gene TRBJ2-2, with 7 bases lining up with TRBD2. The CDR3 is 14 residues long. Germline V gives CDR1 SGHTA, CDR2 FQGNSA. J lost 7 bases, V lost 8 bases, and 10 bases had no gene match.

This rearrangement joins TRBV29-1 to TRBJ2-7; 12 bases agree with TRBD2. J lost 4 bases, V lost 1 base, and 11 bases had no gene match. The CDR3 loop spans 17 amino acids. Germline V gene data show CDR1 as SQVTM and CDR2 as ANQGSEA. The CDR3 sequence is CSVEGGELAGGLYEQYF. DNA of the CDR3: TGCAGCGTTGAAGGGGGAGAACTAGCGGGAGGCCTGTACGAGCAGTACTTC.

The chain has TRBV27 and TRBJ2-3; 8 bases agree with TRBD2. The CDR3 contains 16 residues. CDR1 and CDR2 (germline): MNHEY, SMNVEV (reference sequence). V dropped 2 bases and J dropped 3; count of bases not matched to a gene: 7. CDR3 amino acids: CASSLIAGGSTDTQYF. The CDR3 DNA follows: TGTGCCAGCAGTTTAATTGCGGGAGGTAGTACAGATACGCAGTATTTT.

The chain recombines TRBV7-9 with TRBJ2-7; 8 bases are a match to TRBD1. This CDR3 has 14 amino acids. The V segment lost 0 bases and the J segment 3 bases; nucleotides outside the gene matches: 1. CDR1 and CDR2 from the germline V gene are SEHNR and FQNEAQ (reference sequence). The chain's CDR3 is CASSLADRVYEQYF. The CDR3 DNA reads TGTGCCAGCAGCTTAGCGGACAGGGTCTACGAGCAGTACTTC.

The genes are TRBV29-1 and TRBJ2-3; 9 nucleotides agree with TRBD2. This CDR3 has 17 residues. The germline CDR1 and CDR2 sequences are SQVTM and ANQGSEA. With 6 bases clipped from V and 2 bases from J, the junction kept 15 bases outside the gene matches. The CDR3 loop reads CSVPTRGGLASTDTQYF. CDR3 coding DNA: TGCAGCGTACCCACAAGGGGGGGACTAGCCTCCACAGATACGCAGTATTTT.

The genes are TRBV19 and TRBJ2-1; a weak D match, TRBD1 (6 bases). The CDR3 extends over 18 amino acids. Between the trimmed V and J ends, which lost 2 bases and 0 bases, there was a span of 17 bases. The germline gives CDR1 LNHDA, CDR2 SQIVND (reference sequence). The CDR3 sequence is CASSILPPDRSSYNEQFF. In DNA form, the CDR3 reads TGTGCCAGTAGTATACTACCCCCCGACAGGAGCTCCTACAATGAGCAGTTCTTC. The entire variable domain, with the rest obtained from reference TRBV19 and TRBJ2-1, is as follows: DGGITQSPKYLFRKEGQNVTLSCEQNLNHDAMYWYRQDPGQGLRLIYYSQIVNDFQKGDIAEGYSVSREKKESFPLTVTSAQKNPTAFYLCASSILPPDRSSYNEQFFGPGTRLTVL.

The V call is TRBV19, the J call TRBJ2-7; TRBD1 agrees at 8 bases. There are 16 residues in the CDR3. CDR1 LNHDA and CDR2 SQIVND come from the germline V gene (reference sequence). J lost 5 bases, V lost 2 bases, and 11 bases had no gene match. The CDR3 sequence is CASSISPTGVIDEQYF. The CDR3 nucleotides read TGTGCCAGTAGTATATCCCCGACAGGGGTTATCGACGAGCAGTACTTC.

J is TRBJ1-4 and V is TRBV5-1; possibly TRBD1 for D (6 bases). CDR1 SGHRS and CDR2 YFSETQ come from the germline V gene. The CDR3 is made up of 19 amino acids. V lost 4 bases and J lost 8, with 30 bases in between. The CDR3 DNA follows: TGCGCCAGCAGCCCAACCCGGGGGGGGCGCAGAGGAGTGGACGAAAAACTGTTTTTT. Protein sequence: CASSPTRGGRRGVDEKLFF.

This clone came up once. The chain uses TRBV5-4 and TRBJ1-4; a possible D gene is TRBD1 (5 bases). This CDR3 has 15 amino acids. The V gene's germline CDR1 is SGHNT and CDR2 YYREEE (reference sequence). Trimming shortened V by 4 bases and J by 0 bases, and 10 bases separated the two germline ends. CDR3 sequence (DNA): TGTGCCAGCAGCCCCGGGGGTGCAACTAATGAAAAACTGTTTTTT. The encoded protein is CASSPGGATNEKLFF.